This passage covers 28 T cell receptor beta chains from one sample sequenced in a study of Ad26.COV2.S vaccination and SARS-CoV-2 variants (dated by TCRdb to 2020 to 2023). The library was produced with the immunoSEQ multiplex PCR assay. The immuneACCESS repertoire file appears here via TCRdb, limited to in-frame rearrangements. These files lack a portion of the clones; in checked studies, under half of the deficit traces to unresolved V genes, and the cause of the others is not known. The table for this sample lists fewer than 500,000 clones; 89% of them were counted only once. 2% to 3% of the sample is in the top ten clones. The treatment or condition tag for this specimen amounts to: 19 received Ad26.COV2.S at low or high dose, single or two shots; 5 received placebo; per-sample allocation not given. For vaccine and placebo recipients, repertoires were sequenced using samples collected on day 63 after the first injection.

This specimen was peripheral blood, taken in a trial of Ad26.COV2.S vaccine versus placebo. The receptors were sampled from a person aged 18-60 years who received the Ad26.COV2.S COVID-19 vaccine or a placebo.

V gene TRBV4-2 combines with J gene TRBJ2-3, with 9 nucleotides matching TRBD2. From germline, CDR1 is LGHNA and CDR2 YNFKEQ. The J segment lost 2 bases and the V segment lost 0 bases, leaving 6 bases of the junction unmatched. The CDR3 sequence is 17 residues long. The CDR3 DNA sequence: TGTGCCAGCAGCCAAGACTACCTAGCGGGACTCACAGATACGCAGTATTTT. It is translated as CASSQDYLAGLTDTQYF.

The chain recombines TRBV18 with TRBJ1-2; D remains unclear. This CDR3 spans 12 amino acids. The germline V gene encodes CDR1 KGHSH and CDR2 LQKENI. Trimming took off 2 bases at V and 8 bases at J, with 9 bases between the two ends. CDR3 DNA sequence: TGTGCCAGCTCACCAGGCGTTGGCGGCTACACCTTC. Translated: CASSPGVGGYTF.

This clone was recorded only once. For the CDR3, the DNA is TGTGCCAGTAGAGAGCCTAGCGGGAGGATTAACACCGGGGAGCTGTTTTTT. This gives the protein CASREPSGRINTGELFF. The V gene is TRBV19, the J gene TRBJ2-2; 11 nucleotides agree with TRBD2. CDR1 and CDR2 from the germline V gene are LNHDA and SQIVND (reference sequence). The CDR3 is made up of 17 amino acids. J lost 2 bases, V lost 6 bases, and 8 bases had no gene match.

The V call is TRBV6-2 or TRBV6-3, the J call TRBJ1-1, with D possibly being TRBD1 (5 bases). This CDR3 has 15 amino acids. V was trimmed by 0 bases and J by 2 bases, leaving 10 bases between them. Germline V CDR1 and CDR2: MNHEY, SVGEGT. The DNA for the CDR3 is TGTGCCAGCAGTTACTCTTGGGGCCGAAACACTGAAGCTTTCTTT. It yields the protein CASSYSWGRNTEAFF.

J is TRBJ1-1 and V is TRBV19; D is perhaps TRBD1 (5 bases). The CDR3 is 15 residues long. With 5 bases removed from V and 6 bases from J, the gap between germline ends came to 19 bases. CDR1 and CDR2 from the germline V gene are LNHDA and SQIVND (reference sequence). The CDR3 loop reads CASSSPGIVMAEAFF. CDR3 nucleotide sequence: TGTGCCAGTAGTTCCCCAGGGATTGTGATGGCTGAAGCTTTCTTT.

The rearrangement joins TRBV9 to TRBJ2-5; D call uncertain. V was shortened by 0 bases and J by 1 base, with 7 bases between the two germline ends. Germline assignment: CDR1 SGDLS and CDR2 YYNGEE. The length of the CDR3 is 14 residues. The CDR3 sequence is CASSVVGAQETQYF. The DNA for the CDR3 is TGTGCCAGCAGCGTAGTAGGCGCCCAAGAGACCCAGTACTTC.

V and J are TRBV7-9 and TRBJ1-4; D unresolved. This CDR3 has 14 residues. Germline-derived CDR1 and CDR2 are SEHNR and FQNEAQ (reference sequence). V shed 1 base and J shed 8 bases, with 11 bases lying between them. The CDR3 DNA follows: TGTGCCAGCAGCTTAGATCCAGGAGAAGAAAAACTGTTTTTT. This encodes CASSLDPGEEKLFF.

The chain couples TRBV6-5 to TRBJ2-1; a weak D match, TRBD1 (5 bases). Trimming pared 2 bases from V and 3 bases from J, leaving 8 bases between. Germline loops: CDR1 MNHEY, CDR2 SVGAGI. The CDR3 is made up of 14 amino acids. The CDR3 is CASSYLGDYNEQFF. The CDR3 nucleotides read TGTGCCAGCAGTTACCTAGGGGACTACAATGAGCAGTTCTTC.

This sequence joins TRBV5-4 and TRBJ2-2; D ambiguous. The CDR3 has 14 amino acids. Per germline, CDR1 SGHNT and CDR2 YYREEE (reference sequence). V dropped 5 bases and J dropped 1 base, with 9 bases sitting between them. As DNA, the CDR3 is TGTGCCAGCAGTAAGTCAGGGAACACCGGGGAGCTGTTTTTT. It encodes CASSKSGNTGELFF.

This clone was recorded once. This chain links TRBV28 with TRBJ1-2; TRBD1 matches 7 bases. V shed 5 bases, J shed 7 bases, and the junction held 7 bases outside the gene matches. Per germline, CDR1 MDHEN and CDR2 SYDVKM. The CDR3 contains 13 residues. The chain's CDR3 is CASSPPHRGGYTF. CDR3 coding DNA: TGTGCCAGCAGTCCCCCCCACAGGGGTGGCTACACCTTC.

The rearrangement links TRBV5-4 to TRBJ2-6, with 7 bases fitting TRBD1. This CDR3 region has 18 residues. Germline V gene data show CDR1 as SGHNT and CDR2 as YYREEE (reference sequence). V was clipped by 4 bases and J by 0 bases; unmatched bases: 10. CDR3 region: CASSRDRDRASGANVLTF. The CDR3 DNA follows: TGTGCCAGCAGCCGGGACCGGGACAGAGCCTCTGGGGCCAACGTCCTGACTTTC.

This clone was detected once. The CDR3 is CASSLFGGWGQAKNIQYF. For the CDR3, the DNA is TGTGCCAGCAGTTTATTTGGGGGTTGGGGCCAAGCCAAAAACATTCAGTACTTC. The chain links TRBV28 to TRBJ2-4; D is possibly TRBD1 or TRBD2 (5 bases each). Looked up from germline, CDR1 is MDHEN and CDR2 is SYDVKM. V was clipped by 1 base and J by 0 bases, with 16 bases between them. The CDR3 length is 18 residues.

This chain's CDR3 is CSVARFGSTEAFF. CDR3 DNA sequence: TGCAGCGTTGCCAGGTTTGGTAGCACTGAAGCTTTCTTT. The chain uses TRBV29-1 and TRBJ1-1; D remains unclear. The CDR3 loop spans 13 amino acids. Looked up from germline, CDR1 is SQVTM and CDR2 is ANQGSEA. The ends were cut back, 4 bases at V and 4 bases at J, with 13 bases in the middle.

V usage is TRBV7-2 and J usage is TRBJ2-3, with D tentatively TRBD2 (6 bases). Between the trimmed V and J ends, which lost 5 bases and 0 bases, there was a span of 9 bases. The CDR3 consists of 14 residues. Germline CDR1 reads SGHTA; CDR2 reads FQGNSA. CDR3 DNA sequence: TGTGCCAGCAGCCAGGGACTTAGCACAGATACGCAGTATTTT. This gives the protein CASSQGLSTDTQYF.

This CDR3 reads CASSQRRTVDGYTF. The CDR3 region has the DNA TGTGCCAGCAGCCAAAGGAGGACAGTCGATGGCTACACCTTC. This sequence joins TRBV4-2 and TRBJ1-2; perhaps TRBD1 as D (6 bases). The CDR3 totals 14 residues. V was cut by 2 bases and J by 6 bases, with 13 bases left in between. Per germline, CDR1 LGHNA and CDR2 YNFKEQ.

This chain connects TRBV2 to TRBJ2-3; 13 bases agree with TRBD2. CDR1 and CDR2 (germline): SNHLY, FYNNEI. The CDR3 length is 14 residues. Unmatched junction bases numbered 0, after V lost 4 bases and J lost 5 bases. CDR3 sequence: CASSGLAGGDTQYF. For the CDR3, the DNA is TGTGCCAGCAGTGGACTAGCGGGGGGAGATACGCAGTATTTT.

V usage is TRBV5-6 and J usage is TRBJ1-1; TRBD1 is a possible D gene (5 bases). V was pared by 4 bases and J by 5 bases, with 9 bases between. CDR1 SGHDT and CDR2 YYEEEE come from the germline V gene. The CDR3 contains 12 residues. The DNA of the CDR3 is TGTGCCAGCAGCCCGGGGGGGACTGAAGCTTTCTTT. Amino acids: CASSPGGTEAFF.

The chain employs TRBV6-5 and TRBJ1-5, with D unresolved. The germline V gene encodes CDR1 MNHEY and CDR2 SVGAGI. V gave up 11 bases and J gave up 5 bases, with 22 bases separating them. The CDR3 is 15 amino acids. The CDR3 region has the DNA TGTGCCCACGCTTACACCGACACAATCTATCAGCCCCAGCATTTT. Encoded protein: CAHAYTDTIYQPQHF.

V is TRBV5-1 and J is TRBJ2-1, with 9 bases fitting TRBD1. V was clipped by 4 bases and J by 9 bases; unmatched bases: 11. This CDR3 comprises 15 residues. CDR1 and CDR2 (germline): SGHRS, YFSETQ. CDR3 residues: CASSHAGQGHSEQFF. DNA of the CDR3: TGCGCCAGCAGCCACGCGGGACAGGGTCACAGTGAGCAGTTCTTC.

A single count supports this clone. The chain employs TRBV7-2 and TRBJ2-3; 7 nucleotides line up with TRBD1. CDR1 SGHTA and CDR2 FQGNSA come from the germline V gene. The CDR3 extends over 14 amino acids. J was trimmed by 2 bases and V by 6 bases; bases with no gene match: 5. CDR3 in amino acids: CASRPTGPTDTQYF. The CDR3 region has the DNA TGTGCCAGCAGGCCGACAGGGCCCACAGATACGCAGTATTTT.

In its sample, this clone was seen a few times. The V gene is TRBV4-2, the J gene TRBJ2-3; D is unclear. V was cut by 1 base and J by 2 bases, with 7 bases left in between. The germline V gene encodes CDR1 LGHNA and CDR2 YNFKEQ. The CDR3 consists of 14 residues. CDR3 nucleotides: TGTGCCAGCAGCCAAGGGTCATACACAGATACGCAGTATTTT. It codes for CASSQGSYTDTQYF.

This sequence joins TRBV19 and TRBJ2-3; D may be TRBD2 (5 bases). In germline, CDR1 is LNHDA, CDR2 SQIVND (reference sequence). The CDR3 runs to 12 residues. Trimming removed 6 bases from V and 6 bases from J, with 10 bases in between. The CDR3 bases are TGTGCCAGTAGACTTCCGGGGGATACGCAGTATTTT. As protein: CASRLPGDTQYF.

The chain couples TRBV5-1 to TRBJ1-1, with 8 nucleotides matching TRBD1. The CDR3 has 15 residues. Germline CDR1 SGHRS, CDR2 YFSETQ. J gave up 1 base and V 3 bases, and 5 bases lay outside the gene matches. In DNA, the CDR3 is TGCGCCAGCAGCTCCAGTCAGGGGGCGAACACTGAAGCTTTCTTT. The encoded protein is CASSSSQGANTEAFF.

V usage is TRBV9 and J usage is TRBJ2-2, with a possible D match to TRBD1 (7 bases). V lost 2 bases, J lost 3 bases, and 11 bases lay in between. The CDR3 loop spans 15 amino acids. Germline CDR1 SGDLS, CDR2 YYNGEE. CDR3 amino acids: CASSVAGGYTGELFF. DNA of the CDR3: TGTGCCAGCAGCGTTGCAGGGGGGTACACCGGGGAGCTGTTTTTT.

The CDR3 loop is CASSPWNYEQYF. The CDR3 DNA reads TGTGCCAGCAGTCCATGGAACTACGAGCAGTACTTC. The rearrangement joins TRBV6-2 or TRBV6-3 to TRBJ2-7; no clear D gene. V lost 5 bases and J 3 bases, leaving 8 bases between the germline ends. Germline values: CDR1 MNHEY, CDR2 SVGEGT. CDR3 length: 12 amino acids.

The chain uses TRBV29-1 and TRBJ1-4; tentative D call: TRBD1 (6 bases). CDR3 length: 13 amino acids. V was trimmed by 8 bases and J by 8 bases, leaving 18 bases between them. CDR1 and CDR2 from the germline V gene are SQVTM and ANQGSEA. The CDR3 reads CSFRTPQGEKLFF. The CDR3 bases are TGCAGCTTTAGGACTCCCCAGGGGGAAAAACTGTTTTTT.

The rearrangement uses TRBV6-5 and TRBJ1-1; D unresolved. The V end lost 2 bases, the J end lost 6 bases, and 10 bases lay between the germline ends. This CDR3 has 13 residues. From germline, CDR1 is MNHEY and CDR2 SVGAGI. This CDR3 reads CASSYDGYAEAFF. The DNA for the CDR3 is TGTGCCAGCAGTTACGATGGGTATGCTGAAGCTTTCTTT.

This clone has just one count. The V and J genes are TRBV5-6 and TRBJ2-7; a possible D gene is TRBD2 (6 bases). Germline V gene lookup returns CDR1 SGHDT and CDR2 YYEEEE. V was trimmed by 1 base and J by 4 bases, leaving 12 bases between them. This CDR3 contains 14 residues. CDR3 region: CASSLTSRSYEQYV. CDR3 coding DNA: TGTGCCAGCAGCTTGACTAGCAGATCGTACGAGCAGTACGTC.